This T cell receptor (beta chain) comes out of a study of Ad26.COV2.S vaccination and SARS-CoV-2 variants. Overall study: Each vaccinee took Ad26.COV2.S intramuscularly, once or twice 56 days apart.

TCRdb's table, derived via immunoSEQ multiplex PCR, lists solely in-frame clones and lacks some. This sample has fewer than 500,000 clones, with about 90% found just once. Treatment given: some 20 received Ad26.COV2.S at low or high dose, single or two shots; roughly five received placebo; per-sample allocation not given. Day 63 following the first vaccine or placebo injection was when the samples were taken. Overall study results and limits: Responses of spike-specific T cells (both CD8+ and CD4+) reportedly showed substantial breadth after vaccination.

CDR3 size: 13 residues. Details on this clone: No antigen is known for it.

Source: peripheral blood, taken in a trial of Ad26.COV2.S vaccine versus placebo. V usage is TRBV21-1 and J usage is TRBJ2-5; the D call in the table, TRBD1, was not verified against the DNA. TRBV21-1 is a pseudogene segment. The TCR originated in a person aged 18-65 years who received the Ad26.COV2.S COVID-19 vaccine or a placebo. The CDR3 spells CASSKAAKETQYF. CDR3 nucleotides: TGTGCCAGCAGCAAAGCGGCCAAGGAGACCCAGTACTTC.